This T cell receptor (beta chain) was found in a study of regulatory T cells in long-lasting Graves disease (dated by TCRdb to about 2021). Background for the entire study: In the newly diagnosed Graves' disease group, patients had been taking antithyroid drugs for less than 3 months. Persistent Graves' disease patients were compared with newly diagnosed Graves' disease patients by peripheral blood TCR sequencing and RNA sequencing. The study was registered as a clinical trial and conducted in China. A total of roughly 35 samples underwent TCR sequencing: around 13 from persistent and about 20 from newly diagnosed Graves' disease patients. Here is what the overall study found, with its caveats: Compared with newly diagnosed patients, patients with persistent Graves' disease had lower TCR Shannon entropy and fewer highly expanded clones, which suggests clonal expansion. Only the TCR beta chain was sequenced and analyzed. Persistent disease showed preferential use of TRBV28, TRBJ1-2 and TRBJ2-5, whereas newly diagnosed disease favored TRBV20-1 and TRBJ2-1. The small sample size was acknowledged by the authors as a limitation that may reduce accuracy. Because the primary lesion, thyroid tissue, could not be accessed, the study looked at peripheral blood alone. Patients with persistent disease shared more public clonotypes (over 2,500) than newly diagnosed patients did (approximately 970).

This clonotype appeared a few times. Its antigen is still unknown. Base quality data are lacking; no much larger clone is found one base away. The germline V end is reduced by 8 bases and the J end by 2 bases; junction bases left unmatched: 8. Spanning cysteine to phenylalanine, the CDR3 consists of 14 amino acids. Here the CDR3 DNA is all that survives: 42 bases in frame from base 1. From a lookup of the germline V gene (reference sequence), CDR1 and CDR2 are LGHDT and YNNKEL. The meaning of the sample's time point label: newly diagnosed GD, antithyroid drugs for less than 3 months. RNA was extracted from PBMCs in TRIzol for both TCR sequencing and RNA sequencing. Graves' disease was diagnosed according to American Thyroid Association guidelines. Patients were recruited from an endocrinology department in Xi'an, China. From each patient, roughly 9 milliliters of peripheral blood was collected into an EDTA anticoagulant tube. Ficoll Paque Plus density gradient separation was used to isolate PBMCs, and no additional T cell sorting was done. An Agilent 2100 Bioanalyzer and agarose gel were used to assess RNA quality, and a NanoDrop 2000 was used to measure RNA concentration.

Library method: multiplex PCR. This sample was sequenced with an Illumina HiSeq 4000. CDR3 regions were amplified by Arm-PCR with iRepertoire HTBI primers to construct TCR beta libraries. Gel purification was performed on PCR products prior to sequencing. The study's processing was this. Across samples, 60 to 80 TRBV and roughly 13 TRBJ segments were identified and used for gene usage analysis of CDR3 amino acid clonotypes. Filtered high-quality paired reads were merged into contigs using COPE and FqMerger. Contigs were aligned with BLAST to IMGT TRBV, TRBD and TRBJ reference genes, and CDR3 was defined per IMGT. Clonotypes above 0.1% frequency were classified as highly expanded clones. Repertoire diversity was measured by Shannon entropy, and V-J evenness by the Gini coefficient. Public clonotypes were defined as clonotypes shared by more than one individual. TCRdb reprocessing: public reads trimmed at Q25 with fastp, clones called with MiXCR, in-frame beta chains kept. Each entry merges the rows of one CDR3 protein and shows their most common DNA and genes. The V and J calls, along with clone size, are taken from TCRdb and not from the paper's own processing. The sample table holds about 620,000 distinct CDR3 sequences, of which about 15% were seen once. The ten biggest clones cover around 19% of the sample.

Separately, the same data were catalogued under a study of T cells in Graves' hyperthyroidism and ophthalmopathy. As noted in the second study: A patient counted as having stable Graves' hyperthyroidism if no progression to ophthalmopathy occurred over 18 months of follow-up. Hyperthyroidism patients were newly diagnosed, had a disease duration of under 2 months, and were aged 18 to 65 years. Any patient with an uncontrolled infection, another autoimmune disease, pregnancy or lactation was excluded. Diagnoses were established on the basis of clinical symptoms, serum thyroxine and TRAb, thyroid ultrasound, and orbital computed tomography. The TCR CDR3 was subjected to a first round of RT-PCR using the HTBI primer set and the Qiagen OneStep RT-PCR kit. Most expanded thyroid clonotypes (frequency above 0.001) were also detected in blood, suggesting blood repertoires may reflect thyroid immune responses. A model built on a 13 V-J signature distinguished ophthalmopathy from stable hyperthyroidism, reaching over 85% sensitivity and about 81% specificity in cross-validation and 80%/75% in testing. During validation, the model predicted progression to ophthalmopathy a median of roughly six months ahead of onset, with 70.59% sensitivity and 72% to 85% specificity. TCR V-J signatures able to tell the groups apart were searched for in a discovery cohort of more than 90 patients, of whom about 40 had Graves' ophthalmopathy and roughly 58 had stable Graves' hyperthyroidism. Prospective prediction of ophthalmopathy was tested in an independent validation cohort consisting of 18 to 20 hyperthyroidism patients and some 16 patients who later progressed to ophthalmopathy. For training and testing, the 110 or so patients in the discovery cohort were randomly divided in a 7:3 ratio. Thyroid tissue and blood T-cell repertoires from six Graves' hyperthyroidism patients were also compared in the study. After blood sampling, hyperthyroidism patients were treated with methimazole at a starting dose of 30 mg daily, and ophthalmopathy patients were treated with high-dose intravenous methylprednisolone. The libraries were constructed in a second round of multiplex PCR and then size-selected and purified. Paired-end sequencing of the libraries was performed with 100 bp reads on an Illumina HiSeq2000. SOAPnuke was used to process the raw data, throwing out any read that contained adapters or uncalled bases, had a mean Phred below 15, or lacked an exact constant-primer or identifier match. COPE v1.2.5 was used to merge high-quality paired reads, and clonotypes were defined as unique nucleotide sequences. MiTCR v1.1 was used to align the clonotypes against IMGT TRBV, TRBD and TRBJ reference segments. The analysis was restricted to V-J combinations with a frequency above 0.0001, which together covered just over 98% of the repertoires. A TCS score was defined as the ratio between F50 (clonal expansion) and ExV (chaos), using BLOSUM62-based TCRdist between CDR3 peptides within each V-J. Welch's t-statistics and random forest reduced around 550 V-J features to roughly 13, which were used in a naive Bayes classifier (R e1071). Sample size was not statistically predetermined, and blinding of investigators to group allocation was not performed. According to the paper, TCR Vbeta CDR3 sequencing was carried out on about 140 peripheral blood samples, which came from approximately 41 ophthalmopathy, approximately 78 hyperthyroidism and approximately 17 progressor patients.

Material: peripheral blood mononuclear cells (PBMCs), obtained at new diagnosis, from a patient treated with antithyroid drugs. The V gene is TRBV3-1 and the J gene is TRBJ2-7; TRBD2 lines up with 8 middle nucleotides. This clonotype was sampled from a woman aged 30 to 39 with Graves disease. Donor details come from another sample of the same person, matched by shared clones. CDR3 sequence: CASGGASGPYEQYF. At the DNA level, the sequence is TGTGCCAGCGGTGGGGCTAGCGGGCCCTACGAGCAGTACTTC.